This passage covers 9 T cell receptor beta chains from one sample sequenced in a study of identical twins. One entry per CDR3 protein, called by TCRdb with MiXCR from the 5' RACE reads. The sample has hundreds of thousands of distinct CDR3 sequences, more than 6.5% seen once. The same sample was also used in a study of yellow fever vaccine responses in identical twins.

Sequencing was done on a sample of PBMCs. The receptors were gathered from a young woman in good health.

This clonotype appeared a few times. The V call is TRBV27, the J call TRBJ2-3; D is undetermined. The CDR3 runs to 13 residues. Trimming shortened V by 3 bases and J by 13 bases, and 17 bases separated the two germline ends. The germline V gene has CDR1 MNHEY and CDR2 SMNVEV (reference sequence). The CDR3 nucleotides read TGTGCCAGCAGTTTTACGCCGTTATGGGCTAAGTATTTT. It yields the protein CASSFTPLWAKYF.

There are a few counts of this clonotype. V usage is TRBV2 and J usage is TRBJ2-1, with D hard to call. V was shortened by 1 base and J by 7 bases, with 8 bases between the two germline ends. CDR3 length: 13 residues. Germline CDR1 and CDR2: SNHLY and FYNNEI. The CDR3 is CASSEVEINEQFF. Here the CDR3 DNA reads TGTGCCAGCAGTGAAGTTGAGATTAATGAGCAGTTCTTC. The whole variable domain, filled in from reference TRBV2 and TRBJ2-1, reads EPEVTQTPSHQVTQMGQEVILRCVPISNHLYFYWYRQILGQKVEFLVSFYNNEISEKSEIFDDQFSVERPDGSNFTLKIRSTKLEDSAMYFCASSEVEINEQFFGPGTRLTVL.

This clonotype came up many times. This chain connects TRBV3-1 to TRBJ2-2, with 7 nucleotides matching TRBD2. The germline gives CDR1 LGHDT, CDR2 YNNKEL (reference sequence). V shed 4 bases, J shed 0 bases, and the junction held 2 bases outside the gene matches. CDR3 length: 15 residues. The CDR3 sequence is CASSPRGANTGELFF. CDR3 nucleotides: TGTGCCAGCAGCCCTCGGGGGGCGAACACCGGGGAGCTGTTTTTT.

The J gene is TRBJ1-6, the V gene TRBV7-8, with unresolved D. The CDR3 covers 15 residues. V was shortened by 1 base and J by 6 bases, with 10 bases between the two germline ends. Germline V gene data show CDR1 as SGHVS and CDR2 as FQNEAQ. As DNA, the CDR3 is TGTGCCAGCAGCTTAGGGGGAACGGGTAATTCACCCCTCCACTTT. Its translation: CASSLGGTGNSPLHF.

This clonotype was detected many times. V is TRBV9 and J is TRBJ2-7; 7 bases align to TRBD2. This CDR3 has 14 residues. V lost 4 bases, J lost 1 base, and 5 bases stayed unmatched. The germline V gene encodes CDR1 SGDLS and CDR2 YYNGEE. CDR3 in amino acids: CASSNGEGSYEQYF. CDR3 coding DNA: TGTGCCAGCAGCAACGGGGAGGGTTCCTACGAGCAGTACTTC.

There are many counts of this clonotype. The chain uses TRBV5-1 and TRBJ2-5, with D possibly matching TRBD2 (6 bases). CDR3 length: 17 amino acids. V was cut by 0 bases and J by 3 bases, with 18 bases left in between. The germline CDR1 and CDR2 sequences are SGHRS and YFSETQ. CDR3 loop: CASSLGWRGLLEETQYF. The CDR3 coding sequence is TGCGCCAGCAGCTTGGGATGGCGGGGACTCCTTGAAGAGACCCAGTACTTC.

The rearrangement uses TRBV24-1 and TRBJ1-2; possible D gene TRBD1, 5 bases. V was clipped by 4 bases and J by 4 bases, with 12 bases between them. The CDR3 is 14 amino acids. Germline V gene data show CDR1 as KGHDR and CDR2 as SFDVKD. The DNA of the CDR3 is TGTGCCACCAGTGACTACAGGAAGAGCTATGGCTACACCTTC. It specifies CATSDYRKSYGYTF.

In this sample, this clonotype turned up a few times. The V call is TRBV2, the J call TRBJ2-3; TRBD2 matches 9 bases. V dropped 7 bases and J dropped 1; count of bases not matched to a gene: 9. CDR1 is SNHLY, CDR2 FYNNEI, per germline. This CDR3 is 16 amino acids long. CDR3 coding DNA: TGTGCCAGCACGAAATCGGGACTAGCAGGCACAGATACGCAGTATTTT. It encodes CASTKSGLAGTDTQYF.

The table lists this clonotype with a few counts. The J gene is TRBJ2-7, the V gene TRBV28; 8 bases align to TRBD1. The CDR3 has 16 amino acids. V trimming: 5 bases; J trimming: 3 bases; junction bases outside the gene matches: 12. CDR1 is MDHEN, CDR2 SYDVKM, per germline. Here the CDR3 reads CASSGGTGGGNYEQYF. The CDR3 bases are TGTGCCAGCAGTGGGGGGACAGGTGGGGGTAACTACGAGCAGTACTTC.